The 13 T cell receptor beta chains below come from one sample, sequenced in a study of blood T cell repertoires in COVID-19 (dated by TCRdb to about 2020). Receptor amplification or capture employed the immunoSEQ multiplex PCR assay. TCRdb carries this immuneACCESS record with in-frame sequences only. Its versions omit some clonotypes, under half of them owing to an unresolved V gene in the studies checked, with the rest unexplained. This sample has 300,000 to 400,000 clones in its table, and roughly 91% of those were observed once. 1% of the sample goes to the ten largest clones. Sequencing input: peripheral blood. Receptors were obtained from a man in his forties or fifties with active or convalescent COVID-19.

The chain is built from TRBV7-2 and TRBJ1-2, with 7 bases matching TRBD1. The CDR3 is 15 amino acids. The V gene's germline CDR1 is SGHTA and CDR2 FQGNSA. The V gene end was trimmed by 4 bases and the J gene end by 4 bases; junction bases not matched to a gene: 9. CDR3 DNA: TGTGCCAGCAGCTCCGTTACAGGGGTTGGCTATGGCTACACCTTC. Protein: CASSSVTGVGYGYTF. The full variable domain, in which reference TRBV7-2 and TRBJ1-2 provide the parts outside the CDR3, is GAGVSQSPSNKVTEKGKDVELRCDPISGHTALYWYRQSLGQGLEFLIYFQGNSAPDKSGLPSDRFSAERTGGSVSTLTIQRTQQEDSAVYLCASSSVTGVGYGYTFGSGTRLTVV.

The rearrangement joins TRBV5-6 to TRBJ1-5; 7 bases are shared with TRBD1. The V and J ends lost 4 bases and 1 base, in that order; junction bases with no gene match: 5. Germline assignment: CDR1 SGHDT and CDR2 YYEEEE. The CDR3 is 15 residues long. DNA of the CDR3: TGTGCCAGCAGCCTCACAGGGGCGAGCAATCAGCCCCAGCATTTT. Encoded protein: CASSLTGASNQPQHF.

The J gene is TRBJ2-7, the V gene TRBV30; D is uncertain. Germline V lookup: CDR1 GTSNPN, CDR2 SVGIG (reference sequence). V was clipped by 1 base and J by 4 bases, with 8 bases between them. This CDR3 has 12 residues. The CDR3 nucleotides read TGTGCCTGGAGTGGGTCGGGTTACGAGCAGTACTTC. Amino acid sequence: CAWSGSGYEQYF.

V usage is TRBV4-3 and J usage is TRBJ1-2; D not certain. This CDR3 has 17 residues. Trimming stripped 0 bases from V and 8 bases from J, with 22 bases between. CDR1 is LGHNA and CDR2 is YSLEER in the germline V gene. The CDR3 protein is CASSQDQYEPPIKGYTF. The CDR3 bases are TGCGCCAGCAGCCAAGATCAATATGAGCCCCCAATTAAAGGCTACACCTTC.

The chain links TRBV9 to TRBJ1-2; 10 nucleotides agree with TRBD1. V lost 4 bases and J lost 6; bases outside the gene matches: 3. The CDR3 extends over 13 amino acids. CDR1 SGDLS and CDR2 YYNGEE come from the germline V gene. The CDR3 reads CASSHGQGDGYTF. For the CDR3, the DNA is TGTGCCAGCAGCCACGGACAGGGGGATGGCTACACCTTC.

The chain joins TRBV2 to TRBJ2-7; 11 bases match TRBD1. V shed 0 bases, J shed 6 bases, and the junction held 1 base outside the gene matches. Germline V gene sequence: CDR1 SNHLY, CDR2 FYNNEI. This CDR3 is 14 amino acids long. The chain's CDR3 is CASSEAGTGGEQYF. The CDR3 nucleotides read TGTGCCAGCAGTGAAGCCGGGACAGGGGGCGAGCAGTACTTC.

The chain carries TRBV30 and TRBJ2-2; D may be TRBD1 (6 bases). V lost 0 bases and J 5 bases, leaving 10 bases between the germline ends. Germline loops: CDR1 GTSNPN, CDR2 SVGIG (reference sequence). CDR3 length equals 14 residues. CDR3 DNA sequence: TGTGCCTGGAGTGTGGACAGAACAACCGGGGAGCTGTTTTTT. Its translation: CAWSVDRTTGELFF.

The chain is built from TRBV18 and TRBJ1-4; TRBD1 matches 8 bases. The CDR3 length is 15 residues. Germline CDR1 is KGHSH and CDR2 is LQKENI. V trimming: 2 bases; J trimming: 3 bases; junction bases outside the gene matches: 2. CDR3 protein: CASSPGQGSNEKLFF. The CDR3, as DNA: TGTGCCAGCTCACCAGGACAGGGCTCTAATGAAAAACTGTTTTTT. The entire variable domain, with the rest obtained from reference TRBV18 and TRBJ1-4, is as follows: NAGVMQNPRHLVRRRGQEARLRCSPMKGHSHVYWYRQLPEEGLKFMVYLQKENIIDESGMPKERFSAEFPKEGPSILRIQQVVRGDSAAYFCASSPGQGSNEKLFFGSGTQLSVL.

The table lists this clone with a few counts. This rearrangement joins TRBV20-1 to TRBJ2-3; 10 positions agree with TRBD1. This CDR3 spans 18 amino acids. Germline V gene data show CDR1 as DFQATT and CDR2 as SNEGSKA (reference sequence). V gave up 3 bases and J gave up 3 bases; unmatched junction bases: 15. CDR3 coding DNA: TGCAGTGCTAGTGGACCTTACCGAGGACAGGGGGGAACAGATACGCAGTATTTT. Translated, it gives CSASGPYRGQGGTDTQYF.

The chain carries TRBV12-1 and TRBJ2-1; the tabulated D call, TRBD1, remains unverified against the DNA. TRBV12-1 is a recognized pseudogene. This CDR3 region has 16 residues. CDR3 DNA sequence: TGTGCCAGCAGAGTGATAACTAGTCGAACAGGGAATGAGCAGTTCTTC. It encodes CASRVITSRTGNEQFF.

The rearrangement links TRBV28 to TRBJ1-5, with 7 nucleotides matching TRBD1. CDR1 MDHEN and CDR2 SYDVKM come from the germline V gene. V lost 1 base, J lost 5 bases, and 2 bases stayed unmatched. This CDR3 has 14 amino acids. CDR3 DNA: TGTGCCAGCAGTTTATCAGGGGGGTATCAGCCCCAGCATTTT. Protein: CASSLSGGYQPQHF. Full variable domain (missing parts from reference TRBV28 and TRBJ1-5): DVKVTQSSRYLVKRTGEKVFLECVQDMDHENMFWYRQDPGLGLRLIYFSYDVKMKEKGDIPEGYSVSREKKERFSLILESASTNQTSMYLCASSLSGGYQPQHFGDGTRLSIL.

As DNA, the CDR3 is TGTGCCAGCACCCCGGTAGGGACACACACAGATACGCAGTATTTT. This codes for CASTPVGTHTDTQYF. This chain connects TRBV28 to TRBJ2-3, with D perhaps matching TRBD1 (6 bases). The germline V gene encodes CDR1 MDHEN and CDR2 SYDVKM. The ends were cut back, 7 bases at V and 2 bases at J, with 16 bases in the middle. The CDR3 spans 15 residues.

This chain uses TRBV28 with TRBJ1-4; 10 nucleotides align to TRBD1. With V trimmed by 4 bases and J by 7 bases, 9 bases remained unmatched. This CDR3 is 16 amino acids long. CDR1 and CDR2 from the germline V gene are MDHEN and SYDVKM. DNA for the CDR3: TGTGCCAGCAGTTCTCCGACAGGGGGCGCATCTGAAAAACTGTTTTTT. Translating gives CASSSPTGGASEKLFF.